The 25 T cell receptor beta chains below all came from one sample that was sequenced in a study of TIL therapy for anti-PD-1-resistant metastatic lung cancer. The time point was: pre-treatment sample, taken before nivolumab and TIL therapy. The libraries were made with immunoSEQ v3. Profiled with immunoSEQ multiplex PCR; TCRdb holds only in-frame clones, not every one. Among fewer than 60,000 clones listed, around 86% were seen once. The sample consisted of blood, taken at baseline. All receptors come from a person between 25 and 79 years old with non-small cell lung cancer.

The chain couples TRBV11-2 to TRBJ2-3; TRBD1 aligns across 7 bases. Trimming cost V 4 bases and J 0 bases; bases outside gene matches: 7. Germline loops: CDR1 SGHAT, CDR2 FQNNGV. The CDR3 is 16 residues long. For the CDR3, the DNA is TGTGCCAGCAGCTACTCACAGGGGCCTAGCACAGATACGCAGTATTTT. This codes for CASSYSQGPSTDTQYF.

The CDR3 DNA sequence: TGTGCCAGTAGCGATAGACCAGGGGACATTCAGTACTTC. Translating it yields CASSDRPGDIQYF. The J gene is TRBJ2-4, the V gene TRBV19, with a tentative D call TRBD1 (6 bases). This CDR3 region has 13 residues. The germline V gene has CDR1 LNHDA and CDR2 SQIVND (reference sequence). Trimming shortened V by 6 bases and J by 8 bases, and 14 bases separated the two germline ends.

This chain's CDR3 is CASSQGRASRPYEQYF. In nucleotides, the CDR3 is TGTGCCAGCAGCCAAGGAAGGGCCTCTCGACCCTACGAGCAGTACTTC. The V and J genes are TRBV14 and TRBJ2-7, with D unresolved. The CDR3 runs to 16 residues. V was shortened by 1 base and J by 2 bases, with 15 bases between the two germline ends. Germline V gene sequence: CDR1 SGHDN, CDR2 FVKESK.

The genes are TRBV11-2 and TRBJ2-5; D may be TRBD1 (6 bases). The CDR3 length is 16 residues. Germline CDR1 reads SGHAT; CDR2 reads FQNNGV. The V end lost 7 bases, the J end lost 1 base, and 19 bases lay between the germline ends. The CDR3 DNA sequence: TGTGCCAGCACCCCGGGGTGGGGGCTCCGCCAAGAGACCCAGTACTTC. The encoded protein is CASTPGWGLRQETQYF.

This chain uses TRBV29-1 with TRBJ2-1; D may be TRBD1 (6 bases). Germline CDR1 and CDR2: SQVTM and ANQGSEA. The CDR3 is 15 residues long. V dropped 4 bases and J dropped 2 bases, with 15 bases sitting between them. Here the CDR3 DNA reads TGCAGCGTTGTAGGTTCAGGGGTGGCCTACAATGAGCAGTTCTTC. Protein product: CSVVGSGVAYNEQFF.

The J gene is TRBJ2-6, the V gene TRBV28; 7 positions agree with TRBD2. V was clipped by 6 bases and J by 3 bases; unmatched bases: 11. The CDR3 has 17 amino acids. Per germline, CDR1 MDHEN and CDR2 SYDVKM. CDR3 in DNA: TGTGCCAGCAGCCCAGCGGGGCTAGTAGGTGGGGCCAACGTCCTGACTTTC. Its protein product is CASSPAGLVGGANVLTF. The full variable domain, completed using reference TRBV28 and TRBJ2-6, is DVKVTQSSRYLVKRTGEKVFLECVQDMDHENMFWYRQDPGLGLRLIYFSYDVKMKEKGDIPEGYSVSREKKERFSLILESASTNQTSMYLCASSPAGLVGGANVLTFGAGSRLTVL.

The chain is built from TRBV6-2 or TRBV6-3 and TRBJ2-7, with D hard to call. Germline V gene data show CDR1 as MNHEY and CDR2 as SVGEGT. The CDR3 runs to 15 residues. The V end was cut by 4 bases, the J end by 3 bases, with 16 bases between. CDR3 sequence: CASSSPNGAVYEQYF. The CDR3 DNA is TGTGCCAGCAGTTCCCCCAACGGTGCGGTCTACGAGCAGTACTTC.

The chain is built from TRBV28 and TRBJ2-2, with 9 bases identical to TRBD1. Germline assignment: CDR1 MDHEN and CDR2 SYDVKM. The ends lost 5 bases at V and 6 bases at J; junction bases unmatched: 7. This CDR3 comprises 15 residues. The DNA for the CDR3 is TGTGCCAGCAGTCCGCGGGACAGGGCGGCCGGGGAGCTGTTTTTT. Its protein product is CASSPRDRAAGELFF.

The V call is TRBV7-3, the J call TRBJ2-1; D remains unclear. The CDR3 is made up of 10 amino acids. Germline V gene sequence: CDR1 SGHTA, CDR2 FQGTGA. V was clipped by 10 bases and J by 7 bases, with 8 bases between them. The CDR3 protein is CATHSNEQFF. As DNA, the CDR3 is TGTGCCACCCACAGTAATGAGCAGTTCTTC.

The chain is built from TRBV5-1 and TRBJ1-1; 12 bases line up with TRBD1. V dropped 4 bases and J dropped 5; count of bases not matched to a gene: 9. The germline CDR1 and CDR2 sequences are SGHRS and YFSETQ. The CDR3 consists of 16 residues. The CDR3 is CASSPGTGGFETEAFF. CDR3 coding DNA: TGCGCCAGCAGCCCTGGGACAGGGGGCTTCGAGACTGAAGCTTTCTTT.

This rearrangement joins TRBV2 to TRBJ1-6, with a possible D match to TRBD1 (6 bases). Germline loops: CDR1 SNHLY, CDR2 FYNNEI. The CDR3 is made up of 16 amino acids. Trimming left V 6 bases short and J 6 bases short, with 18 bases between. CDR3 region: CASRPGVLGSNSPLHF. CDR3 bases: TGTGCCAGCAGACCAGGGGTTCTTGGATCTAATTCACCCCTCCACTTT.

The genes are TRBV9 and TRBJ2-3; D remains unclear. Per germline, CDR1 SGDLS and CDR2 YYNGEE. The CDR3 has 14 residues. V was shortened by 2 bases and J by 2 bases, with 9 bases between the two germline ends. The CDR3 nucleotides read TGTGCCAGCAGCGTTCGGGCCGACACAGATACGCAGTATTTT. Amino acid sequence: CASSVRADTDTQYF. The variable domain in full, completed from reference TRBV9 and TRBJ2-3, reads DSGVTQTPKHLITATGQRVTLRCSPRSGDLSVYWYQQSLDQGLQFLIQYYNGEERAKGNILERFSAQQFPDLHSELNLSSLELGDSALYFCASSVRADTDTQYFGPGTRLTVL.

The chain joins TRBV5-1 to TRBJ2-3, with 8 bases fitting TRBD1. Germline V lookup: CDR1 SGHRS, CDR2 YFSETQ. CDR3 size: 15 residues. V lost 3 bases, J lost 3 bases, and 6 bases stayed unmatched. CDR3 sequence reads: CASSWRDRSTDTQYF. In DNA, the CDR3 is TGCGCCAGCAGCTGGCGGGACAGGTCGACAGATACGCAGTATTTT.

V gene TRBV5-1 combines with J gene TRBJ1-2; D is uncertain. Germline assignment: CDR1 SGHRS and CDR2 YFSETQ. The V end was cut by 1 base, the J end by 2 bases, with 9 bases between. This CDR3 contains 14 residues. CDR3 residues: CASSLIDLNYGYTF. The CDR3 bases are TGCGCCAGCAGCTTGATCGATTTGAACTATGGCTACACCTTC.

A note on this clone: The sample has other DNA sequences that encode this CDR3 too. V is TRBV24-1 and J is TRBJ2-3, with unresolved D. Trimming cost V 1 base and J 4 bases, with 11 bases left between them. Germline CDR1 reads KGHDR; CDR2 reads SFDVKD. CDR3 length: 15 residues. The CDR3 here is CATSDFAGGADTQYF. The CDR3 DNA follows: TGTGCCACCAGTGATTTCGCAGGTGGGGCAGATACGCAGTATTTT.

As for this clone: The junction shows a germline mismatch at one end, possibly a read error. This chain joins TRBV9 and TRBJ2-1; TRBD1 might be the D (6 bases). The CDR3 is made up of 17 amino acids. Germline CDR1 and CDR2: SGDLS and YYNGEE. As DNA, the CDR3 is TGTGCCGGCAGCGCTTCGTTTAAGGGGGTTGGCTACAATGAGCAGTTCTTC. This translates into CAGSASFKGVGYNEQFF.

In this sample, this clone turned up once. The chain recombines TRBV29-1 with TRBJ2-3; 7 bases agree with TRBD1. Germline assignment: CDR1 SQVTM and CDR2 ANQGSEA. Trimming cost V 6 bases and J 4 bases; bases outside gene matches: 7. This CDR3 is built from 13 residues. CDR3 DNA sequence: TGCAGCGTCACAGACAGGGTTGCAGATACGCAGTATTTT. Its translation is CSVTDRVADTQYF.

This clone was counted a few times. J is TRBJ2-3 and V is TRBV6-1; 12 bases align to TRBD1. This CDR3 contains 16 residues. Germline values: CDR1 MNHNS, CDR2 SASEGT. V was pared by 2 bases and J by 7 bases, with 7 bases of the junction left unmatched. The CDR3 loop reads CASSEMLGQGANTQYF. The CDR3 region has the DNA TGTGCCAGCAGTGAAATGTTGGGACAGGGGGCGAATACGCAGTATTTT.

The V gene is TRBV27, the J gene TRBJ2-1, with 14 nucleotides matching TRBD2. Per the germline V gene, CDR1 is MNHEY and CDR2 is SMNVEV (reference sequence). The CDR3 extends over 16 amino acids. J gave up 11 bases and V 7 bases, and 13 bases lay outside the gene matches. Here the CDR3 reads CASIPTSGGAVSKQFF. CDR3 bases: TGTGCCAGCATCCCGACTAGCGGGGGGGCGGTGTCAAAGCAGTTCTTC.

The V gene is TRBV5-8, the J gene TRBJ1-2; D call uncertain. Between the trimmed V and J ends, which lost 1 base and 6 bases, there was a span of 10 bases. This CDR3 comprises 13 residues. Germline CDR1 is SGHTS and CDR2 is YDEGEE. CDR3 nucleotide sequence: TGTGCCAGCAGCTTGCTACGTGGGGATGGCTACACCTTC. Its protein is CASSLLRGDGYTF.

The chain recombines TRBV7-9 with TRBJ2-3; 11 bases agree with TRBD1. Germline CDR1 SEHNR, CDR2 FQNEAQ (reference sequence). The junction had 5 bases not matched to a gene; V was cut back by 6 bases and J by 3 bases. The CDR3 has 15 amino acids. The CDR3 DNA follows: TGTGCCAGCAGACAGGACAGGGGGCGGACAGATACGCAGTATTTT. Protein sequence: CASRQDRGRTDTQYF.

The rearrangement uses TRBV4-3 and TRBJ2-7, with 7 bases identical to TRBD1. With 3 bases clipped from V and 2 bases from J, the junction kept 4 bases outside the gene matches. Germline V gene lookup returns CDR1 LGHNA and CDR2 YSLEER. The CDR3 extends over 14 amino acids. In DNA, the CDR3 is TGCGCCAGCAGCCAGTGGACAGGTGCCTACGAGCAGTACTTC. Protein: CASSQWTGAYEQYF.

J is TRBJ2-7 and V is TRBV11-2; 8 positions match TRBD2. CDR1 SGHAT and CDR2 FQNNGV come from the germline V gene. This CDR3 has 16 amino acids. V lost 1 base and J lost 1; bases outside the gene matches: 6. CDR3 sequence: CASSLAQLAASYEQYF. DNA for the CDR3: TGTGCCAGCAGCTTAGCTCAACTAGCGGCTTCCTACGAGCAGTACTTC.

The chain carries TRBV5-5 and TRBJ2-7; 13 positions agree with TRBD2. CDR1 is SGHKS, CDR2 YYEKEE, per germline (reference sequence). The CDR3 spans 15 residues. The V segment lost 3 bases and the J segment 2 bases; nucleotides outside the gene matches: 2. For the CDR3, the DNA is TGTGCCAGCAGCTCGGGACTAGCGGGACCCTACGAGCAGTACTTC. As protein: CASSSGLAGPYEQYF.

This clone was seen a single time. V and J are TRBV5-3 and TRBJ1-5; 8 bases are shared with TRBD1. TRBV5-3 is flagged as an ORF with uncertain function. After removal of 3 bases from V and 6 bases from J, the junction contained 11 bases not matched to a gene. This CDR3 has 16 amino acids. The CDR3 reads CARSWRTGQVVQPQHF. The CDR3 region has the DNA TGTGCCAGAAGCTGGAGGACGGGACAGGTGGTTCAGCCCCAGCATTTT.